A single sample is the source of the 20 T cell receptor beta chains below, sequenced in a study of immune cell composition in non-small cell lung cancer. Normal lung sampling was at least 3 cm from the tumour, as distant as possible. Produced via immunoSEQ multiplex PCR; TCRdb's table is partial and in-frame only. Of some 1,000 clones in the sample, more than 75% were seen once. Sample: non-adjacent lung tissue. The receptor set was obtained from a human donor with non-small cell lung cancer.

The V gene is TRBV2, the J gene TRBJ2-1, with D perhaps TRBD1 (5 bases). Trimming took 7 bases from V and 0 from J, leaving 22 bases between them. The CDR3 is 18 amino acids. CDR1 is SNHLY, CDR2 FYNNEI, per germline. The CDR3 region is CASTKGIFAASSYNEQFF. Here the CDR3 DNA reads TGTGCCAGCACCAAGGGGATTTTTGCGGCGAGCTCCTACAATGAGCAGTTCTTC.

This sequence joins TRBV27 and TRBJ2-7, with unresolved D. The CDR3 covers 13 residues. V was clipped by 4 bases and J by 8 bases, with 15 bases between them. Germline values: CDR1 MNHEY, CDR2 SMNVEV (reference sequence). As DNA, the CDR3 is TGTGCCAGCAGTTCTCAATTCTTTGACAAGCAGTACTTC. This gives the protein CASSSQFFDKQYF.

The chain links TRBV7-9 to TRBJ1-2; D may be TRBD1 (6 bases). The V gene lost 3 bases and the J gene lost 3 bases, with 14 bases spanning the gap. CDR3 length equals 15 residues. The V gene's germline CDR1 is SEHNR and CDR2 FQNEAQ (reference sequence). The CDR3 DNA sequence: TGTGCCAGCAGCTTTCAGGGGCGTCTACACTATGGCTACACCTTC. Translation: CASSFQGRLHYGYTF.

The chain is built from TRBV5-6 and TRBJ2-1; 11 bases agree with TRBD2. Germline V lookup: CDR1 SGHDT, CDR2 YYEEEE. With V trimmed by 3 bases and J by 6 bases, 8 bases remained unmatched. CDR3 length: 16 amino acids. The CDR3 DNA reads as TGTGCCAGCAGCTCGCTCCTAGCGGGGGGTCCCAATGAGCAGTTCTTC. Translation gives CASSSLLAGGPNEQFF. Full variable domain (missing parts from reference TRBV5-6 and TRBJ2-1): DAGVTQSPTHLIKTRGQQVTLRCSPKSGHDTVSWYQQALGQGPQFIFQYYEEEERQRGNFPDRFSGHQFPNYSSELNVNALLLGDSALYLCASSSLLAGGPNEQFFGPGTRLTVL.

V and J are TRBV6-1 and TRBJ2-3; tentatively, D is TRBD2 (6 bases). In germline, CDR1 is MNHNS, CDR2 SASEGT. The CDR3 length is 13 residues. Trimming removed 8 bases from V and 0 bases from J, with 9 bases in between. The CDR3 protein is CASHGGSTDTQYF. In DNA, the CDR3 is TGTGCCAGCCACGGGGGTAGCACAGATACGCAGTATTTT.

V gene TRBV19 combines with J gene TRBJ2-1; D unresolved. Per the germline V gene, CDR1 is LNHDA and CDR2 is SQIVND (reference sequence). Trimming shortened V by 3 bases and J by 6 bases, and 9 bases separated the two germline ends. The CDR3 runs 13 residues. The CDR3 region is CASSIGQANEQFF. CDR3 coding DNA: TGTGCCAGTAGTATTGGGCAGGCCAATGAGCAGTTCTTC.

DNA for the CDR3: TGTGCCAGCAAACCAGTGGCTAGCGTGCGAGAGACCCAGTACTTC. It encodes CASKPVASVRETQYF. This chain joins TRBV7-9 and TRBJ2-5, with D possibly TRBD2 on 6 matching bases. The CDR3 length is 15 residues. Germline assignment: CDR1 SEHNR and CDR2 FQNEAQ (reference sequence). Between the trimmed V and J ends, which lost 7 bases and 4 bases, there was a span of 19 bases.

This sequence joins TRBV10-3 and TRBJ2-1; D might be TRBD2 (5 bases). Deletions cut 5 bases from V and 4 bases from J, with 12 bases between. The length of the CDR3 is 14 residues. Germline CDR1 ENHRY, CDR2 SYGVKD. This chain's CDR3 is CAISLGVGYNEQFF. The CDR3 DNA reads TGTGCCATCAGTTTGGGAGTAGGGTACAATGAGCAGTTCTTC.

The gene calls are TRBV11-1 and TRBJ1-6; no clear D gene. CDR3 length: 14 amino acids. The germline V gene encodes CDR1 SGHAT and CDR2 FQDESV (reference sequence). The ends were cut back, 5 bases at V and 2 bases at J, with 7 bases in the middle. CDR3: CASSRGAYNSPLHF. CDR3 bases: TGTGCCAGCAGCCGAGGAGCCTATAATTCACCCCTCCACTTT.

This rearrangement joins TRBV10-1 to TRBJ2-5; 8 bases align to TRBD2. Trimming removed 4 bases from V and 2 bases from J; junction bases left unmatched: 9. The CDR3 covers 16 residues. Germline values: CDR1 WNHNN, CDR2 SYGVQD (reference sequence). CDR3 amino acids: CASSVREGLGQETQYF. DNA for the CDR3: TGCGCCAGCAGTGTCCGGGAGGGCCTGGGGCAAGAGACCCAGTACTTC.

The rearrangement uses TRBV7-6 and TRBJ2-1, with a weak D call TRBD1 (6 bases). The germline V gene has CDR1 SGHVS and CDR2 FNYEAQ. The CDR3 contains 13 residues. V dropped 1 base and J dropped 6 bases, with 7 bases sitting between them. CDR3 region: CASSLGTANEQFF. As DNA, the CDR3 is TGTGCCAGCAGCTTAGGGACAGCCAATGAGCAGTTCTTC.

This clone was recorded a few times. The J gene is TRBJ2-5, the V gene TRBV30; D possibly corresponds to TRBD1 (6 bases). The CDR3 has 14 amino acids. In germline, CDR1 is GTSNPN, CDR2 SVGIG (reference sequence). V was clipped by 5 bases and J by 3 bases, with 16 bases between them. In nucleotides, the CDR3 is TGTGCCTGGCAGGGGACACTCTGGAAAGAGACCCAGTACTTC. Protein product: CAWQGTLWKETQYF.

CDR3 sequence: CASGARDRVYEQYF. The CDR3 DNA is TGTGCCAGCGGGGCCCGGGACAGGGTGTACGAGCAGTACTTC. This rearrangement joins TRBV2 to TRBJ2-7, with 9 bases that match TRBD1. The germline V gene encodes CDR1 SNHLY and CDR2 FYNNEI. Trimming removed 8 bases from V and 4 bases from J; junction bases left unmatched: 9. The CDR3 is 14 amino acids.

V and J are TRBV7-2 and TRBJ2-1; TRBD2 agrees at 9 bases. In germline, CDR1 is SGHTA, CDR2 FQGNSA. V was clipped by 0 bases and J by 15 bases; unmatched bases: 9. The CDR3 sequence is 14 residues long. The CDR3 region has the DNA TGTGCCAGCAGCTTAGCGGGGGTAGCGGGAGTGGCGTTCTTC. Protein: CASSLAGVAGVAFF.

The sample holds one count of this clone. The chain uses TRBV5-1 and TRBJ2-7, with a possible D match to TRBD2 (7 bases). The germline gives CDR1 SGHRS, CDR2 YFSETQ. V lost 4 bases and J 0 bases, leaving 17 bases between the germline ends. The CDR3 loop spans 16 amino acids. CDR3 bases: TGCGCCAGCAGCCCCTGGGGAGGGGGTAGCTCCTACGAGCAGTACTTC. Its protein is CASSPWGGGSSYEQYF.

The genes are TRBV5-4 and TRBJ2-3, with 7 bases matching TRBD2. Trimming at V came to 5 bases and at J to 4 bases, leaving 7 bases not matched to a gene. From germline, CDR1 is SGHNT and CDR2 YYREEE (reference sequence). This CDR3 is 14 amino acids long. CDR3 amino acids: CASRTSKGPDTQYF. The CDR3 DNA reads TGTGCCAGCAGGACTAGCAAGGGCCCAGATACGCAGTATTTT.

This sequence joins TRBV7-2 and TRBJ2-7; the D gene is possibly TRBD2 (6 bases). CDR1 SGHTA and CDR2 FQGNSA come from the germline V gene. The V end lost 0 bases, the J end lost 8 bases, and 14 bases lay between the germline ends. This CDR3 has 14 residues. DNA of the CDR3: TGTGCCAGCAGCTTAGCCTCCCGGACTAACAAGCAGTACTTC. Amino acid sequence: CASSLASRTNKQYF.

The V and J genes are TRBV9 and TRBJ2-3; 8 bases match TRBD1. CDR1 is SGDLS, CDR2 YYNGEE, per germline. CDR3 length: 15 amino acids. Losses at the gene ends were 0 bases for V and 3 bases for J; bases not matched to a gene: 3. The CDR3 sequence: CASSVGTGRTDTQYF. Here the CDR3 DNA reads TGTGCCAGCAGCGTAGGGACAGGGAGGACAGATACGCAGTATTTT.

This chain joins TRBV5-6 and TRBJ2-7; TRBD1 aligns across 10 bases. CDR1 and CDR2 (germline): SGHDT, YYEEEE. The V segment lost 0 bases and the J segment 2 bases; nucleotides outside the gene matches: 11. The length of the CDR3 is 18 residues. CDR3 in amino acids: CASSLVFSGQGRTYEQYF. The CDR3 region has the DNA TGTGCCAGCAGCTTGGTTTTCTCGGGACAGGGGAGAACCTACGAGCAGTACTTC.

The chain carries TRBV2 and TRBJ2-7, with 7 bases lining up with TRBD2. V lost 1 base, J lost 3 bases, and 3 bases stayed unmatched. The CDR3 has 14 residues. In germline, CDR1 is SNHLY, CDR2 FYNNEI. The CDR3 here is CASSEGEGSYEQYF. CDR3 DNA: TGTGCCAGCAGTGAAGGGGAGGGAAGCTACGAGCAGTACTTC. The complete variable domain, with remaining parts taken from reference TRBV2 and TRBJ2-7, reads EPEVTQTPSHQVTQMGQEVILRCVPISNHLYFYWYRQILGQKVEFLVSFYNNEISEKSEIFDDQFSVERPDGSNFTLKIRSTKLEDSAMYFCASSEGEGSYEQYFGPGTRLTVT.